This T cell receptor (beta chain) was captured in a study of T cell clonality in common variable immunodeficiency. This clone appeared many times. The read ends 3 residues shy of where the CDR3 ends; the end is completed using the germline J gene. There are 15 residues in the CDR3. Germline loops: CDR1 MNHEY, CDR2 SVGEGT. Clones were sequenced by immunoSEQ multiplex PCR, and TCRdb holds only the in-frame ones, with some missing. Altogether about 34,000 clones were found in the sample, and no singletons occur. Each donor provided about 4.5 to 9 ml of heparinized whole blood. The receptor comes from a person aged 18-70 years in good health. The sample taken for sequencing was peripheral blood mononuclear cells. The V call is TRBV6-2 or TRBV6-3, the J call TRBJ2-3; 9 bases align to TRBD2. The part of the CDR3 DNA that was read is TGTGCCAGCAGTAGACTAGCGGCCCAGGGGGGGACG. Translating gives CASSRLAAQGGT. The full CDR3 protein is CASSRLAAQGGTQYF.